The T cell receptor beta chain described here comes from a study of blood T cells in healthy people across ages. Combining a sample-barcoded 5' primer with a J-beta primer mix, a second PCR ran for roughly 6 to 12 cycles. One entry per CDR3 protein, called by TCRdb with MiXCR from the 5' RACE reads. This sample carries some 760,000 distinct CDR3 sequences, 25% of them seen once, and the ten largest clones take under 10%. Germline V gene sequence: CDR1 LGHNA, CDR2 YSLEER. This CDR3 contains 15 residues. V was trimmed by 0 bases and J by 5 bases, leaving 13 bases between them. Separately, the same data were catalogued under a study of T cells of mothers and their children.

V usage is TRBV4-3 and J usage is TRBJ1-1; D may be TRBD1 (6 bases). Sample: blood. This receptor was obtained from a boy younger than 18 in good health. In DNA form, the CDR3 reads TGCGCCAGCAGCCAAGAGGGCCAGGGGAGAACTGAAGCTTTCTTT. Its protein is CASSQEGQGRTEAFF.